One and the same sample provided the 14 T cell receptor beta chains below, sequenced in a study of blood T cells in healthy people across ages. It was with a sample-barcoded 5' primer and a J-beta primer mix that a second PCR of about 7 to 12 cycles was run. TCRdb reprocessed the 5' RACE reads via MiXCR and lists one record per CDR3 protein. The sample has 800,000 to 950,000 distinct CDR3 sequences, almost 30% seen once. This same sample was also part of a study on T cells of mothers and their children.

Sequencing used blood. These receptors originate from a woman aged 40 to 55 in good health.

The chain recombines TRBV9 with TRBJ1-1; 11 nucleotides match TRBD1. CDR3 size: 15 residues. From germline, CDR1 is SGDLS and CDR2 YYNGEE. V dropped 4 bases and J dropped 6; count of bases not matched to a gene: 8. CDR3 bases: TGTGCCAGCAGCTCCCGGACAGGGGGCTTATCTGAAGCTTTCTTT. Translating gives CASSSRTGGLSEAFF.

This clonotype has a handful of counts. The chain carries TRBV20-1 and TRBJ1-2; D is perhaps TRBD1 (6 bases). Between the trimmed V and J ends, which lost 0 bases and 8 bases, there was a span of 13 bases. CDR1 is DFQATT and CDR2 is SNEGSKA in the germline V gene (reference sequence). CDR3 length equals 13 residues. Written as DNA, the CDR3 is TGCAGTGCTAGAGATTTGGACAGTAAAGGCTACACCTTC. Translated: CSARDLDSKGYTF.

The rearrangement uses TRBV12-3 or TRBV12-4 and TRBJ1-2, with unresolved D. V lost 8 bases, J lost 2 bases, and 12 bases lay in between. CDR3 size: 13 residues. For the CDR3, the DNA is TGTGCCAGCGTTCCCAGCGGAAACTATGGCTACACCTTC. The encoded protein is CASVPSGNYGYTF.

This clonotype was counted only a few times. V and J are TRBV20-1 and TRBJ2-3; the match to TRBD1 covers 11 bases. Germline V lookup: CDR1 DFQATT, CDR2 SNEGSKA (reference sequence). This CDR3 contains 15 residues. V was clipped by 5 bases and J by 0 bases; unmatched bases: 4. The CDR3 loop reads CSAPRTGGSTDTQYF. CDR3 sequence (DNA): TGCAGTGCTCCCAGGACAGGGGGCAGCACAGATACGCAGTATTTT.

This clonotype was seen at least ten times. V and J are TRBV12-3 or TRBV12-4 and TRBJ2-7; D uncertain. Trimming left V 5 bases short and J 2 bases short, with 10 bases between. This CDR3 contains 13 residues. This CDR3 reads CASSTTVAYEQYF. In DNA form, the CDR3 reads TGTGCCAGCAGTACAACAGTTGCCTACGAGCAGTACTTC.

This clonotype showed up just a few times. The chain employs TRBV3-1 and TRBJ2-4, with a weak D call TRBD2 (5 bases). V lost 6 bases, J lost 1 base, and 13 bases lay in between. This CDR3 spans 15 amino acids. Germline V lookup: CDR1 LGHDT, CDR2 YNNKEL (reference sequence). The CDR3 sequence is CASSTLGGAKNIQYF. CDR3 nucleotide sequence: TGTGCCAGCAGTACCCTAGGAGGCGCCAAAAACATTCAGTACTTC. The whole variable domain, filled in from reference TRBV3-1 and TRBJ2-4, reads DTAVSQTPKYLVTQMGNDKSIKCEQNLGHDTMYWYKQDSKKFLKIMFSYNNKELIINETVPNRFSPKSPDKAHLNLHINSLELGDSAVYFCASSTLGGAKNIQYFGAGTRLSVL.

This clonotype occurred a few times. A clone one base away is much larger, so this may be a read error. V and J are TRBV5-6 and TRBJ2-5; possible D gene TRBD1, 6 bases. The DNA end is more similar to TRBJ2-7, so the J call may be wrong. Germline CDR1 and CDR2: SGHDT and YYEEEE. The CDR3 totals 14 residues. The CDR3 spells CASSWGQGIYEQYF. The DNA of the CDR3 is TGTGCCAGCAGCTGGGGGCAGGGTATCTACGAGCAGTACTTC.

There are many counts of this clonotype. The chain combines TRBV28 with TRBJ2-4; weak D call: TRBD1 (6 bases). Trimming took off 10 bases at V and 2 bases at J, with 9 bases between the two ends. This CDR3 region has 12 residues. The germline V gene encodes CDR1 MDHEN and CDR2 SYDVKM. The CDR3 loop is CATQGSKNIQYF. The CDR3 nucleotides are TGTGCCACACAGGGCTCCAAAAACATTCAGTACTTC. The full variable domain, with the rest looked up from reference TRBV28 and TRBJ2-4, is DVKVTQSSRYLVKRTGEKVFLECVQDMDHENMFWYRQDPGLGLRLIYFSYDVKMKEKGDIPEGYSVSREKKERFSLILESASTNQTSMYLCATQGSKNIQYFGAGTRLSVL.

With regard to this clonotype: A read error is possible here, since a much larger clone lies one base away. The V call is TRBV7-9, the J call TRBJ1-2, with 7 positions matching TRBD1. The J segment lost 7 bases and the V segment lost 5 bases, leaving 13 bases of the junction unmatched. Germline assignment: CDR1 SEHNR and CDR2 FQNEAQ (reference sequence). CDR3 size: 15 residues. CDR3 loop: CASSPWQGVPGGYTF. The CDR3 DNA follows: TGTGCCAGCAGCCCATGGCAGGGGGTTCCGGGTGGCTACACCTTC.

This clonotype was counted many times. This rearrangement joins TRBV29-1 to TRBJ2-7, with 8 bases matching TRBD1. Germline values: CDR1 SQVTM, CDR2 ANQGSEA. V dropped 6 bases and J dropped 2; count of bases not matched to a gene: 6. CDR3 length equals 13 residues. The DNA of the CDR3 is TGCAGCGTATTGACAGGGGAGACCTACGAGCAGTACTTC. Amino acids: CSVLTGETYEQYF.

Comment on this clonotype: Compared with germline, one end of the junction differs, possibly owing to a read error. The rearrangement uses TRBV20-1 and TRBJ1-2; TRBD1 is a possible D gene (5 bases). This CDR3 has 12 residues. Germline-derived CDR1 and CDR2 are DFQATT and SNEGSKA (reference sequence). The CDR3 loop reads CSARDRGVGCTF. DNA of the CDR3: TGCAGTGCTAGAGATCGGGGGGTTGGCTGCACCTTC.

This chain joins TRBV28 and TRBJ2-3, with TRBD2 identical over 12 bases. Germline V gene sequence: CDR1 MDHEN, CDR2 SYDVKM. CDR3 length equals 19 residues. V lost 5 bases and J lost 2; bases outside the gene matches: 14. The CDR3 here is CASSQGLAGKITITDTQYF. The CDR3 DNA sequence: TGTGCCAGCAGTCAAGGACTAGCGGGGAAAATTACAATCACAGATACGCAGTATTTT.

Here the CDR3 DNA reads TGTGCCAGCAGCCCCTTTCTTCCACGGACTGAAGCTTTCTTT. Its translation: CASSPFLPRTEAFF. The J gene is TRBJ1-1, the V gene TRBV21-1. TRBV21-1 is annotated as a pseudogene. The CDR3 contains 14 residues.

This clonotype was detected many times. CDR3 in DNA: TGCAGCGTTGAAGGGTCGGGGAACACTGAAGCTTTCTTT. As protein: CSVEGSGNTEAFF. The J gene is TRBJ1-1, the V gene TRBV29-1; D uncertain. Germline CDR1 SQVTM, CDR2 ANQGSEA. V lost 1 base, J lost 1 base, and 7 bases lay in between. This CDR3 is 13 amino acids long.